Reported below is one TCR beta chain. The data stem from a study of blood T cell repertoires in COVID-19. Libraries were prepared by immunoSEQ multiplex PCR; TCRdb keeps only in-frame clonotypes and omits some of them. Among about 480,000 clones listed, around 89% were seen once. This TCR derives from a woman younger than 45 with acute or convalescent COVID-19. The sequencing input was peripheral blood.

DNA for the CDR3: TGTGCCAGCAGCTCCCGTTTAGGCGGACAGGGCTTATATGGCTACACCTTC. It is translated as CASSSRLGGQGLYGYTF. The chain carries TRBV7-9 and TRBJ1-2, with 8 bases identical to TRBD1. The V gene's germline CDR1 is SEHNR and CDR2 FQNEAQ (reference sequence). The CDR3 totals 17 residues. J was trimmed by 5 bases and V by 4 bases; bases with no gene match: 15.